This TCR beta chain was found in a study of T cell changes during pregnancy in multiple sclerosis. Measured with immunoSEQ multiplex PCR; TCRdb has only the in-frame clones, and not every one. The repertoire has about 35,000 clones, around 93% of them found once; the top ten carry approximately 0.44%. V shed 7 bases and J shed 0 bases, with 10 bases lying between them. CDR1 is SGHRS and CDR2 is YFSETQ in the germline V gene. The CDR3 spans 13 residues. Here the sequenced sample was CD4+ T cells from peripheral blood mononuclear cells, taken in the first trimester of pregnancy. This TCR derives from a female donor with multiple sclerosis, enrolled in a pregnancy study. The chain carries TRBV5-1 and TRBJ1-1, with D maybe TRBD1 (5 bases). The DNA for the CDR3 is TGCGCCAGCTCGGGACTGTTGAACACTGAAGCTTTCTTT. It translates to CASSGLLNTEAFF.